The 12 T cell receptor beta chains listed next were all sequenced from one sample in a study of blood T cell repertoires in COVID-19. Repertoires were generated with immunoSEQ multiplex PCR, while TCRdb's copy carries only in-frame clones and drops some. Altogether some 420,000 clones are present, roughly nine tenths being singletons, with the ten largest covering around 1.1%. Sequenced input: PBMCs or T cells enriched from blood (not recorded which). The source is a man aged 25-40 years who had recovered from COVID-19.

This sequence joins TRBV7-9 and TRBJ2-5; 9 bases align to TRBD2. Germline CDR1 is SEHNR and CDR2 is FQNEAQ (reference sequence). CDR3 length: 14 residues. V lost 6 bases, J lost 4 bases, and 6 bases stayed unmatched. The CDR3, as DNA: TGTGCCAGCAGTTCTAGCGGGAAGGCAGAGACCCAGTACTTC. This gives the protein CASSSSGKAETQYF. The full variable domain, in which reference TRBV7-9 and TRBJ2-5 provide the parts outside the CDR3, is DTGVSQNPRHKITKRGQNVTFRCDPISEHNRLYWYRQTLGQGPEFLTYFQNEAQLEKSRLLSDRFSAERPKGSFSTLEIQRTEQGDSAMYLCASSSSGKAETQYFGPGTRLLVL.

J is TRBJ1-1 and V is TRBV5-1, with 11 bases matching TRBD1. Germline V gene sequence: CDR1 SGHRS, CDR2 YFSETQ. Trimming cost V 2 bases and J 5 bases; bases outside gene matches: 2. The CDR3 is 14 amino acids. The CDR3 spells CASSFGDRGTEAFF. The CDR3 bases are TGCGCCAGCAGCTTCGGGGACAGGGGGACTGAAGCTTTCTTT.

The chain uses TRBV2 and TRBJ2-1, with TRBD1 matching 12 bases. This CDR3 region has 13 residues. Germline V gene sequence: CDR1 SNHLY, CDR2 FYNNEI. J lost 7 bases, V lost 10 bases, and 5 bases had no gene match. The CDR3 DNA is TGTGCCAACCGGGACAGGGGGCTGAATGAGCAGTTCTTC. Encoded protein: CANRDRGLNEQFF.

This chain connects TRBV30 to TRBJ2-1; 12 nucleotides agree with TRBD2. The germline V gene has CDR1 GTSNPN and CDR2 SVGIG (reference sequence). After removal of 0 bases from V and 13 bases from J, the junction contained 7 bases not matched to a gene. CDR3 size: 14 residues. The CDR3 region is CAWSVLGLAGLQFF. For the CDR3, the DNA is TGTGCCTGGAGTGTACTGGGACTAGCGGGTCTACAGTTCTTC.

V is TRBV2 and J is TRBJ1-2, with 7 bases matching TRBD1. This CDR3 is built from 16 residues. The germline CDR1 and CDR2 sequences are SNHLY and FYNNEI. After removal of 0 bases from V and 4 bases from J, the junction contained 8 bases not matched to a gene. DNA for the CDR3: TGTGCCAGCAGTGAAGCATATACAGACAGGGTCTATGGCTACACCTTC. The encoded protein is CASSEAYTDRVYGYTF.

This clone has only one observation. V gene TRBV19 combines with J gene TRBJ2-5; D remains unclear. Germline CDR1 is LNHDA and CDR2 is SQIVND (reference sequence). The length of the CDR3 is 13 residues. V lost 11 bases, J lost 2 bases, and 15 bases lay in between. The CDR3 coding sequence is TGTGCCTCCAAACCGGGTTCACAAGAGACCCAGTACTTC. Protein: CASKPGSQETQYF.

Many counts were recorded for this clone. The CDR3 DNA sequence: TGTGCCAGCAGCGAACTAGCGGGAGAGACCCAGTACTTC. It codes for CASSELAGETQYF. The V gene is TRBV7-9, the J gene TRBJ2-5; 9 bases are a match to TRBD2. Per germline, CDR1 SEHNR and CDR2 FQNEAQ (reference sequence). This CDR3 is built from 13 residues. Germline trimming cut 5 bases from V and 4 bases from J; bases unmatched to any gene: 2.

This sequence joins TRBV9 and TRBJ1-6; possible D gene TRBD1, 6 bases. CDR3 length equals 15 residues. CDR1 SGDLS and CDR2 YYNGEE come from the germline V gene. Trimming removed 0 bases from V and 7 bases from J, with 11 bases in between. The CDR3 region is CASSVEGGGNSPLHF. CDR3 coding DNA: TGTGCCAGCAGCGTAGAAGGGGGTGGCAATTCACCCCTCCACTTT.

The V gene is TRBV4-1, the J gene TRBJ1-4; D is perhaps TRBD1 (5 bases). The V end was cut by 0 bases, the J end by 8 bases, with 16 bases between. CDR3 length: 16 amino acids. CDR1 and CDR2 (germline): MGHRA, YSYEKL. CDR3 sequence: CASSQDRAGLGEKLFF. CDR3 DNA sequence: TGCGCCAGCAGCCAAGATAGGGCAGGGTTGGGGGAAAAACTGTTTTTT.

The CDR3 is CASNARDRGSYGYTF. In DNA form, the CDR3 reads TGTGCCAGCAACGCCCGGGACAGGGGTTCCTATGGCTACACCTTC. The chain has TRBV7-2 and TRBJ1-2; 10 bases fit TRBD1. The junction had 9 bases not matched to a gene; V was cut back by 7 bases and J by 4 bases. This CDR3 spans 15 amino acids. Per germline, CDR1 SGHTA and CDR2 FQGNSA. Based on the CDR3 plus reference TRBV7-2 and TRBJ1-2, the full variable domain is GAGVSQSPSNKVTEKGKDVELRCDPISGHTALYWYRQSLGQGLEFLIYFQGNSAPDKSGLPSDRFSAERTGGSVSTLTIQRTQQEDSAVYLCASNARDRGSYGYTFGSGTRLTVV.

Concerning this clone: The same CDR3 is also encoded by other DNA sequences in this sample. V and J are TRBV28 and TRBJ1-6; D gene uncertain. V dropped 2 bases and J dropped 7 bases, with 3 bases sitting between them. This CDR3 contains 12 residues. The germline gives CDR1 MDHEN, CDR2 SYDVKM. The CDR3 nucleotides are TGTGCCAGCAGTTTACTCAATTCACCCCTCCACTTT. This sequence encodes CASSLLNSPLHF.

The chain joins TRBV29-1 to TRBJ1-1; D possibly corresponds to TRBD1 (5 bases). The CDR3 totals 15 residues. V lost 4 bases to trimming and J lost 4 bases, with 19 bases between them. Per the germline V gene, CDR1 is SQVTM and CDR2 is ANQGSEA. CDR3 protein: CSVGYLSGQGTEAFF. In nucleotides, the CDR3 is TGCAGCGTTGGGTACCTTTCAGGGCAGGGCACTGAAGCTTTCTTT. Full variable domain (rest looked up from reference TRBV29-1 and TRBJ1-1): SAVISQKPSRDICQRGTSLTIQCQVDSQVTMMFWYRQQPGQSLTLIATANQGSEATYESGFVIDKFPISRPNLTFSTLTVSNMSPEDSSIYLCSVGYLSGQGTEAFFGQGTRLTVV.